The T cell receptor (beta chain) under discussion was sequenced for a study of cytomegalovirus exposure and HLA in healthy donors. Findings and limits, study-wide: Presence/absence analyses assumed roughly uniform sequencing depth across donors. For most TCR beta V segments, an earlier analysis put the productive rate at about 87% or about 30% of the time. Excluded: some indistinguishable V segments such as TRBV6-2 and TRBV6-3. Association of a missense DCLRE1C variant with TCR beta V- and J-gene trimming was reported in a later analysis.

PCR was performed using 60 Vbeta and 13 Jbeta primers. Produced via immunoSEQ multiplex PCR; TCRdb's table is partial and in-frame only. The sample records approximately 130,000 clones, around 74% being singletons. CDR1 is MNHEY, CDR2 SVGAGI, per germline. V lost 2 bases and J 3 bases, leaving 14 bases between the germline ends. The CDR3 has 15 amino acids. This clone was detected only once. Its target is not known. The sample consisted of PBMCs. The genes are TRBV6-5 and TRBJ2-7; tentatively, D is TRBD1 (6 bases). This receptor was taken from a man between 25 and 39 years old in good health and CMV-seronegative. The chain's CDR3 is CASSYTTGIHYEQYF. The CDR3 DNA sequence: TGTGCCAGCAGTTACACCACAGGGATCCACTACGAGCAGTACTTC.